Below, 10 T cell receptor beta chains from the same sample are listed, as sequenced in a study of shared clonotypes between healthy human individuals. Terminally differentiated effector memory CD45RA+ cells were left out of the naive CD8 fraction, which was CD45RO-negative and positively selected for CCR7. The protocol was immunoSEQ multiplex PCR, while the TCRdb copy is restricted to in-frame clones and leaves out a portion. The sample has approximately 1.9 million clones, just under 95% seen once. Sequenced sample: naive CD8+ T cells from PBMCs. The receptors derive from a young man in good health. Some clones in this sample may be carry-over from other donors' samples.

The chain has TRBV28 and TRBJ2-7; 9 nucleotides agree with TRBD2. Losses at the gene ends were 2 bases for V and 5 bases for J; bases not matched to a gene: 4. The length of the CDR3 is 14 residues. The germline V gene encodes CDR1 MDHEN and CDR2 SYDVKM. CDR3 sequence reads: CASSLLGTSHEQYF. The CDR3, as DNA: TGTGCCAGCAGTTTACTCGGGACTAGCCACGAGCAGTACTTC.

This clone was seen a few times. The genes are TRBV5-1 and TRBJ1-1; D perhaps matches TRBD1 (6 bases). From germline, CDR1 is SGHRS and CDR2 YFSETQ. The V and J ends lost 7 bases and 0 bases respectively, with 16 bases between them. The CDR3 is 15 residues long. The CDR3 DNA follows: TGCGCCAGCTACCAGGACGACAGGATGAACACTGAAGCTTTCTTT. It is translated as CASYQDDRMNTEAFF.

The chain couples TRBV9 to TRBJ2-5, with D possibly being TRBD1 (5 bases). V lost 4 bases, J lost 5 bases, and 15 bases lay in between. Germline V CDR1 and CDR2: SGDLS, YYNGEE. The CDR3 runs to 14 residues. The CDR3 reads CASSRKEGVETQYF. The CDR3 coding sequence is TGTGCCAGCAGCCGTAAGGAAGGGGTGGAGACCCAGTACTTC.

The chain uses TRBV9 and TRBJ2-1; 8 nucleotides agree with TRBD2. The CDR3 is 15 amino acids. V lost 5 bases to trimming and J lost 6 bases; unmatched junction nucleotides: 10. CDR1 is SGDLS and CDR2 is YYNGEE in the germline V gene. The DNA for the CDR3 is TGTGCCAGCAGTGAAACAGCGGGAGCGGGCAATGAGCAGTTCTTC. Amino acids: CASSETAGAGNEQFF.

Concerning this clone: Other nucleotide sequences in the sample specify the same CDR3. V gene TRBV27 combines with J gene TRBJ2-1; 11 bases map to TRBD2. This CDR3 is 15 amino acids long. J lost 3 bases, V lost 6 bases, and 4 bases had no gene match. The germline CDR1 and CDR2 sequences are MNHEY and SMNVEV (reference sequence). The CDR3 sequence: CASRPGLAVYNEQFF. The CDR3 nucleotides read TGTGCCAGCAGGCCGGGACTAGCGGTCTACAATGAGCAGTTCTTC.

The chain joins TRBV11-2 to TRBJ1-1; D unresolved. The V gene's germline CDR1 is SGHAT and CDR2 FQNNGV. With 5 bases removed from V and 4 bases from J, the gap between germline ends came to 11 bases. The CDR3 runs to 13 residues. The CDR3 protein is CASSVNWATEAFF. The CDR3 nucleotides are TGTGCCAGCAGCGTAAACTGGGCCACTGAAGCTTTCTTT.

The rearrangement joins TRBV5-4 to TRBJ1-1; the D gene is possibly TRBD1 (5 bases). The length of the CDR3 is 11 residues. Germline V gene data show CDR1 as SGHNT and CDR2 as YYREEE (reference sequence). The V and J ends lost 7 bases and 8 bases respectively, with 12 bases between them. CDR3 loop: CASFWGGEAFF. The DNA for the CDR3 is TGTGCCAGCTTTTGGGGGGGGGAAGCTTTCTTT.

The gene calls are TRBV6-5 and TRBJ2-1, with D hard to call. The length of the CDR3 is 15 residues. Germline CDR1 MNHEY, CDR2 SVGAGI. V lost 1 base and J lost 2, with 9 bases in between. CDR3 region: CASSYLTATYNEQFF. Here the CDR3 DNA reads TGTGCCAGCAGTTACTTGACCGCTACCTACAATGAGCAGTTCTTC.

V gene TRBV4-1 combines with J gene TRBJ1-1; D remains ambiguous. The germline V gene has CDR1 MGHRA and CDR2 YSYEKL. This CDR3 spans 15 amino acids. Deletions cut 0 bases from V and 1 base from J, with 9 bases between. The DNA of the CDR3 is TGCGCCAGCAGCCAAGAAGACACACCGAACACTGAAGCTTTCTTT. Encoded protein: CASSQEDTPNTEAFF.

This clone showed up just a few times. The chain joins TRBV7-9 to TRBJ1-1; 9 bases match TRBD1. CDR1 SEHNR and CDR2 FQNEAQ come from the germline V gene (reference sequence). The CDR3 is 14 amino acids. Unmatched junction bases numbered 2, after V lost 6 bases and J lost 0 bases. The DNA for the CDR3 is TGTGCCAGCAGGGACAGGGGTGTGAACACTGAAGCTTTCTTT. Residues: CASRDRGVNTEAFF.